The sequence of this TCR beta chain was determined in a study of blood T cell repertoires in COVID-19. The overall study: T cells, B-cell-depleted T cells, or PBMCs provided the cDNA or gDNA that served as material.

Study processing details: Reference gene primer amplification yielded estimated nucleated cell counts. Sequencing used immunoSEQ multiplex PCR; TCRdb keeps in-frame clones, though not all of them. V and J calls and clone size are copied from that table; D and trimming were computed from the DNA. The data show more than 250,000 clones, around 80% seen once. Per the germline V gene, CDR1 is SGHDN and CDR2 is FVKESK. Trimming at V came to 5 bases and at J to 5 bases, leaving 11 bases not matched to a gene. The CDR3 runs to 15 residues. This sequence originates from a woman aged 45 to 65 with acute or convalescent COVID-19. Sequenced input: peripheral blood. This chain joins TRBV14 and TRBJ2-5; TRBD1 matches 7 bases. This CDR3 reads CASSALGTVHETQYF. The DNA for the CDR3 is TGTGCCAGCAGCGCCCTCGGGACAGTTCACGAGACCCAGTACTTC.